The 5 T cell receptor beta chains in this list originate from one sample, sequenced in a study of control samples from healthy donors and cancer patients. The method was immunoSEQ multiplex PCR; TCRdb's version includes in-frame clones alone and lacks a portion of them. The repertoire has more than 110,000 clones, 80% to 90% of them found once; the top ten carry roughly 9%. Sample: blood. All receptors derive from a woman in her twenties or thirties in good health.

The CDR3 sequence: CASSLQGRLRNTEAFF. The CDR3 bases are TGTGCCAGCAGTTTACAGGGGCGATTAAGGAACACTGAAGCTTTCTTT. The rearrangement links TRBV28 to TRBJ1-1; TRBD1 might be the D (6 bases). V was pared by 2 bases and J by 1 base, with 14 bases between. The CDR3 is 16 residues long. In germline, CDR1 is MDHEN, CDR2 SYDVKM.

This CDR3 reads CSVEQQGTDTQYF. CDR3 DNA: TGCAGCGTTGAGCAACAGGGTACAGATACGCAGTATTTT. The chain uses TRBV29-1 and TRBJ2-3, with D maybe TRBD1 (6 bases). Germline CDR1 and CDR2: SQVTM and ANQGSEA. V shed 3 bases and J shed 3 bases, with 10 bases lying between them. The CDR3 consists of 13 residues.

The chain carries TRBV4-1 and TRBJ1-5; D is ambiguous. Germline V gene lookup returns CDR1 MGHRA and CDR2 YSYEKL. The CDR3 sequence is 13 residues long. V was trimmed by 1 base and J by 6 bases, leaving 7 bases between them. CDR3 sequence: CASSQGVFQPQHF. CDR3 DNA: TGCGCCAGCAGCCAAGGGGTGTTTCAGCCCCAGCATTTT.

The chain links TRBV9 to TRBJ1-2; D call uncertain. This CDR3 region has 13 residues. Germline V CDR1 and CDR2: SGDLS, YYNGEE. Trimming took 0 bases from V and 10 from J, leaving 13 bases between them. The CDR3 coding sequence is TGTGCCAGCAGCGTAGGGGCGGATGGGTACTACACCTTC. Residues: CASSVGADGYYTF.

The genes are TRBV7-2 and TRBJ1-5; a possible D gene is TRBD1 (5 bases). V lost 5 bases to trimming and J lost 2 bases, with 16 bases between them. This CDR3 is 16 amino acids long. Germline values: CDR1 SGHTA, CDR2 FQGNSA. CDR3 residues: CASSPEPARGNQPQHF. CDR3 sequence (DNA): TGTGCCAGCAGCCCAGAGCCGGCCAGGGGCAATCAGCCCCAGCATTTT.